The present T cell receptor beta chain was sequenced within a study of Ad26.COV2.S vaccination and SARS-CoV-2 variants. The germline V and J ends were trimmed by 3 bases and 5 bases, with 13 bases remaining between them. The CDR3 length is 14 residues. CDR1 is SGHTA, CDR2 FQGNSA, per germline. Sequenced by immunoSEQ multiplex PCR; TCRdb stores in-frame clones only, minus some. The sample lists about 350,000 clones; about 90% were seen once. This chain joins TRBV7-2 and TRBJ1-2; maybe TRBD1 (6 bases). Sequenced material: peripheral blood, taken after recovery from COVID-19. The TCR comes from a human donor who had recovered from COVID-19. The CDR3 region is CASSFPGHGYGYTF. CDR3 bases: TGTGCCAGCAGCTTCCCGGGACACGGATATGGCTACACCTTC.